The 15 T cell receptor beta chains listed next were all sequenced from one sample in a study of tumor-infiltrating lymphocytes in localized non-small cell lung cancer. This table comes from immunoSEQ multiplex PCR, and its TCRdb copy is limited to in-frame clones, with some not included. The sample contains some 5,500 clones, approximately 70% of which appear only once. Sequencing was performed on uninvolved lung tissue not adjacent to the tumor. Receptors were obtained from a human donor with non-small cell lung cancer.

CDR3 sequence reads: CASSVGVRPNTGELFF. The CDR3, as DNA: TGTGCCAGCAGCGTAGGGGTCAGGCCCAACACCGGGGAGCTGTTTTTT. V and J are TRBV9 and TRBJ2-2; no reliable D call. V dropped 0 bases and J dropped 2 bases, with 11 bases sitting between them. The CDR3 is 16 residues long. Germline V CDR1 and CDR2: SGDLS, YYNGEE.

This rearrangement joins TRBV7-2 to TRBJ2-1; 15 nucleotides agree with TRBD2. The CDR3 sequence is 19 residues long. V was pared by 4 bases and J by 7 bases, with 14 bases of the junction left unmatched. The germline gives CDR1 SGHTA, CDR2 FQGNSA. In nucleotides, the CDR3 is TGTGCCAGCAGCTCCATAGTCGGCGGGACTAGCGGGAGGAAGAATGAGCAGTTCTTC. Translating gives CASSSIVGGTSGRKNEQFF.

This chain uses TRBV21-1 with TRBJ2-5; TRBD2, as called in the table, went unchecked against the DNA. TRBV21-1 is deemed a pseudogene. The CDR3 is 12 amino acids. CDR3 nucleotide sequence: TGTGCCAGCAGGAGGGCAAGAGAGACCCAGTACTTC. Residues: CASRRARETQYF.

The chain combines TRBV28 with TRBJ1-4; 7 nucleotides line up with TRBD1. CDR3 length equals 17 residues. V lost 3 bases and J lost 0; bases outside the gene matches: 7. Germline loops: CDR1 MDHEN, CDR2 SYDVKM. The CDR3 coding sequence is TGTGCCAGCAGTTTGGAGGAGGGGGCAACAACTAATGAAAAACTGTTTTTT. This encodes CASSLEEGATTNEKLFF.

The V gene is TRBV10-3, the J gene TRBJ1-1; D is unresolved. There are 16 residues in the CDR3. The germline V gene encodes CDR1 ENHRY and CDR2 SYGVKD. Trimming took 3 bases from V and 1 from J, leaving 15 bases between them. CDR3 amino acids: CAISELMAGENTEAFF. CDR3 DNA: TGTGCCATCAGTGAACTGATGGCAGGTGAGAACACTGAAGCTTTCTTT.

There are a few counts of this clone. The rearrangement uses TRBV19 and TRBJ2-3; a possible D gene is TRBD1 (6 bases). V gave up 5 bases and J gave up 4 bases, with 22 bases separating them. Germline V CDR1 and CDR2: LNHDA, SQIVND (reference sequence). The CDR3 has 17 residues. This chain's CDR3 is CASSRWGRQWRADTQYF. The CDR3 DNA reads TGTGCCAGTAGTCGTTGGGGGCGACAATGGCGAGCAGATACGCAGTATTTT.

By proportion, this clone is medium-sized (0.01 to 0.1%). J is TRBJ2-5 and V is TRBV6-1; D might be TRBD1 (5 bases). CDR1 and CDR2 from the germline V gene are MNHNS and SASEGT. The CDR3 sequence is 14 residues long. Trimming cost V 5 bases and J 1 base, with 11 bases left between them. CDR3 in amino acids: CASSTADSQETQYF. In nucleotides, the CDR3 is TGTGCCAGCAGTACAGCAGACAGCCAAGAGACCCAGTACTTC.

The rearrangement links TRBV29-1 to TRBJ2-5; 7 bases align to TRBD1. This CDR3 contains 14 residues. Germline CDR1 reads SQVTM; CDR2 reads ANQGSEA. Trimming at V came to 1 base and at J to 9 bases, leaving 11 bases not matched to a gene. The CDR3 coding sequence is TGCAGCGTTGAAGTTATAGGGGACAGTGACCCCCAGTACTTC. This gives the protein CSVEVIGDSDPQYF.

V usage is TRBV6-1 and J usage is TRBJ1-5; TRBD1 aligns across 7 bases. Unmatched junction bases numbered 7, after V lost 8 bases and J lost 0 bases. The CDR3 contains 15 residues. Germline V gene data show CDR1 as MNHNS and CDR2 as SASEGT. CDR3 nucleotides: TGTGCCAGCGAACAGGGGTTGTATAGCAATCAGCCCCAGCATTTT. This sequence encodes CASEQGLYSNQPQHF.

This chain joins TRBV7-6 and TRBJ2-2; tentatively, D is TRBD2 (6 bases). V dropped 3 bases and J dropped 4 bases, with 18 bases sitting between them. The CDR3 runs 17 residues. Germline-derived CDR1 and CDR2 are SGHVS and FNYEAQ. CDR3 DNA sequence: TGTGCCAGCAGCTTTATCCTCGGGAGCGTGTCCACCGGGGAGCTGTTTTTT. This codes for CASSFILGSVSTGELFF.

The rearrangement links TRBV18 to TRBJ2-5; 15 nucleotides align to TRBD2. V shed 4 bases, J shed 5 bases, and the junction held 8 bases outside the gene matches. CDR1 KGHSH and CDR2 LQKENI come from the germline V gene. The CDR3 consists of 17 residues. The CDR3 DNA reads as TGTGCCAGCTCACTTGGACTAGCGGGAGGGCCAGGGGAGACCCAGTACTTC. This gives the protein CASSLGLAGGPGETQYF. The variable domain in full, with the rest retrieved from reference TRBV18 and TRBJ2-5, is NAGVMQNPRHLVRRRGQEARLRCSPMKGHSHVYWYRQLPEEGLKFMVYLQKENIIDESGMPKERFSAEFPKEGPSILRIQQVVRGDSAAYFCASSLGLAGGPGETQYFGPGTRLLVL.

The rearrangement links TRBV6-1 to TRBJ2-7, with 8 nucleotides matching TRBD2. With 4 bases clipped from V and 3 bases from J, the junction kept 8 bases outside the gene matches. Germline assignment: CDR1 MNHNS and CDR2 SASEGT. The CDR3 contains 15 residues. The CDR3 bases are TGTGCCAGCAGTGTCCTCAGCGGGAGTGACTACGAGCAGTACTTC. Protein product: CASSVLSGSDYEQYF.

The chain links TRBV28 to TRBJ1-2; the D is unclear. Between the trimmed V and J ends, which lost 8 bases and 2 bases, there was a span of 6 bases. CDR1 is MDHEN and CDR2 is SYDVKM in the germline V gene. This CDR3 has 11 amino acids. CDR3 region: CASGRNYGYTF. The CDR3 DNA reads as TGTGCCAGCGGCAGGAACTATGGCTACACCTTC.

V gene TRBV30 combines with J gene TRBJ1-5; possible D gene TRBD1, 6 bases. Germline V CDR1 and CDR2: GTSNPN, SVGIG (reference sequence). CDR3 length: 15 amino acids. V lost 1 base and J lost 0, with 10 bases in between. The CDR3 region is CAWSGGDNSNQPQHF. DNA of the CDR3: TGTGCCTGGAGTGGGGGGGACAATAGCAATCAGCCCCAGCATTTT.

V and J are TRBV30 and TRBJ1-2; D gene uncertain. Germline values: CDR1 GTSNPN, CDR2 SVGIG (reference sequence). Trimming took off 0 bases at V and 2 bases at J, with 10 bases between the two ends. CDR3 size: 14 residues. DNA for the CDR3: TGTGCCTGGAGTGTACGCGGGATCAACTATGGCTACACCTTC. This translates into CAWSVRGINYGYTF.